The rows below give T cell receptor beta chains drawn from one sample of a study of T cell repertoires in cytomegalovirus infection. From the reads, TCRdb called clonotypes with MiXCR, one entry per CDR3 protein. The table records roughly 230,000 distinct CDR3 sequences, approximately 6.7% of them present only once. Specimen: PBMCs. The receptors derive from a human donor in good health (CMV status not recorded). Some clones in this sample may be carry-over from other donors' samples. Both conserved end residues are part of each CDR3. A D gene is named only where the DNA matches it firmly. Rows give clone size only sometimes, using once, few, many, or a class for an expanded clone.

TRBJ2-5,few,TRBV18,-,TGTGCCAGCTCACCAACGGGGTCTCAAGAGACCCAGTACTTC,CASSPTGSQETQYF
TRBJ2-2,many,TRBV19,-,TGTGCCAGTAGTCCAGACGGAAACACCGGGGAGCTGTTTTTT,CASSPDGNTGELFF
TRBJ1-1,few,TRBV6-6,-,TGTGCCAGCAGTGACAGATGGGGTACTGAAGCTTTCTTT,CASSDRWGTEAFF
TRBJ2-1,few,TRBV4-2,TRBD1,TGTGCCAGCAGCCAAAACTCCGGGACAGGGGGAGGAGAGCAGTTCTTC,CASSQNSGTGGGEQFF
TRBJ1-6,many,TRBV7-2,-,TGTGCCAGCAGCTTGACAGGTACAACCCTCCACTTT,CASSLTGTTLHF
TRBJ2-3,many,TRBV6-2/TRBV6-3,-,TGTGCCACCAACGGCGGGTTCAAGGTTCCAGATACGCAGTATTTT,CATNGGFKVPDTQYF
TRBJ1-5,many,TRBV10-3,-,TGTGCCATCAGTGACCCGGACAGCCTGAGCAATCAGCCCCAGCATTTT,CAISDPDSLSNQPQHF
TRBJ2-7,many,TRBV6-1,-,TGTGCCAGCAGTGGGCCCCCCTACGAGCAGTACTTC,CASSGPPYEQYF
TRBJ1-1,many,TRBV29-1,-,TGCAGCGCAGCGACGAGTAACACTGAAGCTTTCTTT,CSAATSNTEAFF
TRBJ1-2,many,TRBV30,TRBD1,TGTGCCTGGAGTGGATGGACAGGGGATGGCTACACCTTC,CAWSGWTGDGYTF
TRBJ1-1,many,TRBV5-1,-,TGCGCCAGCAGCGGCTACATGAACACTGAAGCTTTCTTT,CASSGYMNTEAFF
TRBJ1-1,many,TRBV5-5,-,TGTGCCAGCAGTCTCACAGGGCTCACTGAAGCTTTCTTT,CASSLTGLTEAFF
TRBJ1-1,many,TRBV7-6,-,TGTGCCAGCAGCTTAGCGCGGCGGGGACCCTCGAACACTGAAGCTTTCTTT,CASSLARRGPSNTEAFF
TRBJ2-7,many,TRBV7-8,TRBD1,TGTGCCAGCAGCTCCAGGGGGCGAAACTCAGGGGAGCAGTACTTC,CASSSRGRNSGEQYF
TRBJ2-1,many,TRBV7-2,TRBD2,TGTGCCAGCAGCTCCAGGACTAGCGGGGGGGGCTACAATGAGCAGTTCTTC,CASSSRTSGGGYNEQFF
TRBJ2-7,many,TRBV20-1,TRBD2,TGCAGTGCTAGTCTAGCGGGGGCCGGTGTCGAGCAGTACTTC,CSASLAGAGVEQYF
TRBJ1-2,many,TRBV6-6,-,TGTGCCAGCAGTTACTCGAGTCAGGGCGGCTATGGCTACACCTTC,CASSYSSQGGYGYTF
TRBJ2-2,few,TRBV6-2/TRBV6-3,-,TGTGCCAGCAGTTACTTGGGGACCACCGGGGAGCTGTTTTTT,CASSYLGTTGELFF
TRBJ2-4,many,TRBV6-2/TRBV6-3,TRBD1,TGTGCCAGCAGTGAAGGGACAGTAGCCAAAAACATTCAGTACTTC,CASSEGTVAKNIQYF
TRBJ1-1,-,TRBV28,-,TGTGCCAGCCGCGGGGGGGCGCTTCGTACTGAAGCTTTCTTT,CASRGGALRTEAFF
TRBJ1-6,many,TRBV7-6,-,TGTGCCAGCAGCCCAGACCTCGGGACTTCCTCACCCCTCCACTTT,CASSPDLGTSSPLHF
TRBJ2-2,-,TRBV2,TRBD1,TGTGCCAGCAACGACAGGGTTAACACCGGGGAGCTGTTTTTT,CASNDRVNTGELFF
TRBJ2-1,many,TRBV12-3/TRBV12-4,TRBD2,TGTGCCAGCAGGCCTCTTACTAGCGGGGGTTTTCAGTTCTTC,CASRPLTSGGFQFF
TRBJ1-2,many,TRBV5-6,TRBD1,TGTGCCAGCAGCTTGGTGGGACAGGCTTGGACAGGCGATGGCTACACCTTC,CASSLVGQAWTGDGYTF
TRBJ2-6,many,TRBV28,-,TGTGCCAGCAGCACCCAAGGTGGGGCCAACGTCCTGACTTTC,CASSTQGGANVLTF
TRBJ2-3,many,TRBV6-5,-,TGTGCCAGCAGTTACCAGCCGAAGGCCCACACAGATACGCAGTATTTT,CASSYQPKAHTDTQYF
TRBJ1-5,-,TRBV6-2/TRBV6-3,-,TGTGCCAGCAGAGGACTGAGTAGCAATCAGCCCCAGCATTTT,CASRGLSSNQPQHF
TRBJ1-2,-,TRBV10-3,-,TGTGCCATCAGTGTTGGGACCCAATATGGCTACACCTTC,CAISVGTQYGYTF
TRBJ2-7,many,TRBV6-2/TRBV6-3,-,TGTGCCAGCCAGTCGATGTTCGACGAGCAGTACTTC,CASQSMFDEQYF
TRBJ1-4,many,TRBV7-2,TRBD1,TGTGCCAGCAGACCCACAGGGGGTTATGAAAAACTGTTTTTT,CASRPTGGYEKLFF
TRBJ1-1,many,TRBV6-5,TRBD1,TGTGCCAGCAGTTCGGACAGGGGGCTAGTCGCTGAAGCTTTCTTT,CASSSDRGLVAEAFF
TRBJ1-1,few,TRBV18,-,TGTGCCAGCTCAACCCCCAGGGTCACTGAAGCTTTCTTT,CASSTPRVTEAFF
TRBJ2-4,few,TRBV5-6,-,TGTGCCAGCAGCCCGACTCAGGGGGGCGCCAAAAACATTCAGTACTTC,CASSPTQGGAKNIQYF
TRBJ2-7,few,TRBV20-1,-,TGCAGTGCTAGAGTACCGGACTTTTCGTCCTACGAGCAGTACTTC,CSARVPDFSSYEQYF
TRBJ2-1,many,TRBV20-1,-,TGCAGTGCAACGACTAGCAATGAGCAGTTCTTC,CSATTSNEQFF
TRBJ2-1,many,TRBV2,-,TGTGCCAGCAACGAGGCCAGCTCCTACAATGAGCAGTTCTTC,CASNEASSYNEQFF
TRBJ2-2,many,TRBV7-9,-,TGTGCCAGCAGCTTAGCGGGGGCGAGCACCGGGGAGCTGTTTTTT,CASSLAGASTGELFF
TRBJ2-1,many,TRBV6-6,-,TGTGCCAGCAGTCCCCCCGAGACTAGCAATGAGCAGTTCTTC,CASSPPETSNEQFF
TRBJ1-2,many,TRBV6-5,TRBD1,TGTGCCAGCAGTTACACAACAGGGGGCTCTGGCTACACCTTC,CASSYTTGGSGYTF
TRBJ2-1,many,TRBV10-1,TRBD2,TGCGCCAGCAGTGAGTCCTCTAGCGGGGGGTCCAAGAGGTATGAGCAGTTCTTC,CASSESSSGGSKRYEQFF
TRBJ1-2,many,TRBV20-1,TRBD1,TGCAGTGCAAGTGGGACAGGGGGCGAGACCTACTATGGCTACACCTTC,CSASGTGGETYYGYTF
TRBJ2-4,many,TRBV4-1,-,TGCGCCAGCAGCCAAAGGGAAGGGCCACAGGACATTCAGTACTTC,CASSQREGPQDIQYF
TRBJ2-5,many,TRBV29-1,-,TGCAGCGTTGCGCAGGGAGGAGAGACCCAGTACTTC,CSVAQGGETQYF
TRBJ1-1,few,TRBV19,-,TGTGCCAGTAGAAGTGTGGTAGCGAACACTGAAGCTTTCTTT,CASRSVVANTEAFF
TRBJ1-5,many,TRBV12-3/TRBV12-4,-,TGTGCCAGCAGTTTGTCGTTTTCAGCTTATCAGCCCCAGCATTTT,CASSLSFSAYQPQHF
TRBJ2-1,few,TRBV2,-,TGTGCCAGCAGAGACCTAGACGACTACAATGAGCAGTTCTTC,CASRDLDDYNEQFF
TRBJ2-1,many,TRBV6-5,-,TGTGCCAGCAGTTACTCGATATCCCTAGGGAGTAATGAGCAGTTCTTC,CASSYSISLGSNEQFF
TRBJ2-1,many,TRBV7-6,TRBD2,TGTGCCAGCAGCTTTAGCGGGGGGGGGAGGGATGAGCAGTTCTTC,CASSFSGGGRDEQFF
TRBJ1-1,many,TRBV20-1,-,TGCAGTGCTACCCCTGTGGGGGAAGATGAAGCTTTCTTT,CSATPVGEDEAFF
TRBJ1-5,-,TRBV20-1,-,TGCAGTTCATCGAAGGGAGTATCAAATCAGCCCCAGCATTTT,CSSSKGVSNQPQHF